This T cell receptor beta chain was documented in a study of blood T cell repertoires in COVID-19. For the study at large: Spain, Italy and the United States supplied samples that represented acute and convalescent COVID-19.

Germline lookup yields CDR1 SGHTS and CDR2 YDEGEE. This CDR3 contains 16 residues. Trimming removed 6 bases at V and 1 base at J, with 19 bases between. Only in-frame clones appear in the TCRdb table, and some are missing; sequencing was by immunoSEQ multiplex PCR. The sample lists over 150,000 clones, approximately 80% seen once, with about 10% in the top ten. This sequence was found in a woman aged 80 or over with active or convalescent COVID-19. The specimen sequenced was peripheral blood. The J gene is TRBJ1-1, the V gene TRBV5-8, with a possible D match to TRBD1 (6 bases). CDR3 bases: TGTGCCAGCACCAGGAGGGAGGGGGAATGGAACACTGAAGCTTTCTTT. Translation gives CASTRREGEWNTEAFF. The whole variable domain, remainder taken from reference TRBV5-8 and TRBJ1-1, is EAGVTQSPTHLIKTRGQQATLRCSPISGHTSVYWYQQALGLGLQFLLWYDEGEERNRGNFPPRFSGRQFPNYSSELNVNALELEDSALYLCASTRREGEWNTEAFFGQGTRLTVV.